This entry describes one TCR beta chain. CDR3 length: 15 amino acids. Per the germline V gene, CDR1 is LGHNT and CDR2 is FRNRAP. Between the trimmed V and J ends, which lost 0 bases and 3 bases, there was a span of 11 bases. The source of the sample is a study of blood T cell repertoires in COVID-19. Study-wide context: PBMCs, B-cell-depleted T cells, or T cells were the source of the cDNA or gDNA that made up the material.

Sequencing used immunoSEQ multiplex PCR; TCRdb keeps in-frame clones, though not all of them. This sample has roughly 130,000 clones, with roughly 88% found just once. The clonotype comes from a middle-aged man with acute or convalescent COVID-19. The rearrangement joins TRBV12-5 to TRBJ1-1; a possible D gene is TRBD1 (6 bases). Sequenced sample: peripheral blood. This CDR3 reads CASGLVFGQYTEAFF. The CDR3 DNA follows: TGTGCTAGTGGTTTGGTTTTCGGACAGTACACTGAAGCTTTCTTT.